These T cell receptor beta chains were read from a single sample in a study of Graves' ophthalmopathy and Graves' hyperthyroidism. Via MiXCR, TCRdb re-called the multiplex PCR reads, giving one row per CDR3 protein. The table includes about 590,000 distinct CDR3 sequences, approximately 35% detected once. Sequences were obtained from peripheral blood or thyroid tissue (not recorded which). Source of these receptors: an adult man with Graves' hyperthyroidism. CDR3s include the opening cysteine and the closing phenylalanine or tryptophan. The D gene is left open where the match is weak. Only some rows state a clone size, as once, few, many or a class for expanded clones.

TRBV5-6	13	TRBD1	many	TRBJ1-1	CASSWGQPAEAFF	TGTGCCAGCAGCTGGGGACAGCCAGCTGAAGCTTTCTTT
TRBV12-3/TRBV12-4	15	TRBD2	NA	TRBJ2-5	CASRQTSGSQKTQYF	TGTGCCAGCAGGCAGACTAGCGGATCCCAAAAGACCCAGTACTTC
TRBV19	12	NA	NA	TRBJ1-1	CASSIRDTEALF	TGTGCCAGTAGTATCCGAGACACTGAAGCTCTCTTT
TRBV2	14	NA	NA	TRBJ1-2	CASTRQPLTYGYTF	TGTGCCAGCACGCGCCAACCCTTAACATATGGCTACACCTTC
TRBV24-1	15	TRBD1	many	TRBJ2-7	CATSDMGQGNHEQYF	TGTGCCACCAGTGATATGGGACAGGGGAACCACGAGCAGTACTTC
TRBV5-1	14	TRBD1	many	TRBJ1-1	CASSFGTENTEAFF	TGCGCCAGCAGCTTTGGGACAGAGAACACTGAAGCTTTCTTT
TRBV19	13	NA	many	TRBJ1-2	CASSRGLNYGYTF	TGTGCCAGTAGTCGGGGGCTGAACTATGGCTACACCTTC
TRBV19	14	NA	few	TRBJ1-1	CASSWQGGPNEAFF	TGTGCCAGTAGTTGGCAGGGAGGACCAAATGAAGCTTTCTTT
TRBV10-3	16	TRBD2	NA	TRBJ2-2	CAISQTSGSVSGELFF	TGTGCCATCAGTCAGACTAGCGGGAGCGTCTCCGGGGAGCTGTTTTTT
TRBV7-2	15	TRBD2	NA	TRBJ2-7	CASSLGLAAMNEQYF	TGTGCCAGCAGCTTAGGTCTAGCGGCTATGAATGAGCAGTACTTC
TRBV10-3	12	NA	many	TRBJ2-7	CAISDVGYEQYF	TGTGCCATCAGTGACGTAGGTTACGAGCAGTACTTC
TRBV6-6	17	NA	few	TRBJ1-3	CASSYSRTESSGNTIYF	TGTGCCAGCAGTTACTCCCGGACGGAGAGCTCTGGAAACACCATATATTTT
TRBV6-6	16	TRBD2	few	TRBJ2-7	CASSYPADSGRNEQYF	TGTGCCAGCAGTTACCCCGCGGATAGCGGGAGAAACGAGCAGTACTTC
TRBV7-2	16	NA	many	TRBJ1-5	CASSLQVGQPNQPQHF	TGTGCCAGCAGCCTTCAAGTAGGTCAGCCTAATCAGCCCCAGCATTTT
TRBV5-1	15	TRBD2	NA	TRBJ2-5	CASRLLAGVPETQYF	TGCGCCAGCAGACTTCTAGCGGGAGTCCCGGAGACCCAGTACTTC
TRBV7-6	17	NA	many	TRBJ2-5	CASSLNGFRTNQETQYF	TGTGCCAGCAGCTTAAACGGATTTCGGACTAACCAAGAGACCCAGTACTTC
TRBV5-1	16	TRBD1	many	TRBJ2-7	CASSLGTGTGGYEQYF	TGCGCCAGCAGCTTGGGCACCGGGACAGGGGGTTACGAGCAGTACTTC